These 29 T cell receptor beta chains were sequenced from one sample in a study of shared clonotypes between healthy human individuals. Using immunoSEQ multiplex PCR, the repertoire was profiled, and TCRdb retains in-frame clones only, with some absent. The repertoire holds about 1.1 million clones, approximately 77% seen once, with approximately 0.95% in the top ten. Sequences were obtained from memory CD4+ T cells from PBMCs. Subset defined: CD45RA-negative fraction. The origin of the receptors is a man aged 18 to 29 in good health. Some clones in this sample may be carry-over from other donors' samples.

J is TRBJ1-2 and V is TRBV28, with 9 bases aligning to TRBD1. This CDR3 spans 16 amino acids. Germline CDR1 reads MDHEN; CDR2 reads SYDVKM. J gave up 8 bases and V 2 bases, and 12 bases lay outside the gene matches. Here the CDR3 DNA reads TGTGCCAGCAGTTTAGGTGGGACAGGGTTCTTGGGGGGCTACACCTTC. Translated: CASSLGGTGFLGGYTF.

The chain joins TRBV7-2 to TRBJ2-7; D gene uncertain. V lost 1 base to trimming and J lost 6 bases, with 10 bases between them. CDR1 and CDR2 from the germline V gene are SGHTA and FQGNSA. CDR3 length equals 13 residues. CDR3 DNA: TGTGCCAGCAGCTTAGGGTCTGGGCCCGAGCAGTACTTC. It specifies CASSLGSGPEQYF.

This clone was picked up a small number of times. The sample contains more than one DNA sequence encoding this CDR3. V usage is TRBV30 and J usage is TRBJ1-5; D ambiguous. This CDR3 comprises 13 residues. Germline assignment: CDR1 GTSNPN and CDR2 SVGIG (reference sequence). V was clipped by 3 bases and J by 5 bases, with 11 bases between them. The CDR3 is CAWSRAGDQPQHF. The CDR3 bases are TGTGCCTGGAGCCGGGCTGGGGATCAGCCCCAGCATTTT.

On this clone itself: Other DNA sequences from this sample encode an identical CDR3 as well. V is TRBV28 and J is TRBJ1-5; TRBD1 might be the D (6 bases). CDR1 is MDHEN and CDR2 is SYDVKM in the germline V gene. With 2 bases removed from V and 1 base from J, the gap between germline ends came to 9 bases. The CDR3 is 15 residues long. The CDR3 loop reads CASSLGGGSNQPQHF. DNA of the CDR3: TGTGCCAGCAGTTTAGGAGGGGGGAGCAATCAGCCCCAGCATTTT.

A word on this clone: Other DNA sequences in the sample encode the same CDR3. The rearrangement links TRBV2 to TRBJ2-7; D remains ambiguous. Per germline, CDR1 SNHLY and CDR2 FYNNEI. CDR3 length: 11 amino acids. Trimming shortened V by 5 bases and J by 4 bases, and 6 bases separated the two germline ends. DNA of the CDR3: TGTGCCAGCAGTCGGGCGTACGAGCAGTACTTC. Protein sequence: CASSRAYEQYF.

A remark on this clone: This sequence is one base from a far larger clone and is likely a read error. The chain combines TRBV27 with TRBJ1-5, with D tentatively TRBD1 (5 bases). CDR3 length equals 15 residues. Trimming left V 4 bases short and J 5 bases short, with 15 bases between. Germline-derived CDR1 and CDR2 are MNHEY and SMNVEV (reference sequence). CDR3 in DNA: TGTGCCAGCAGTTCCCGACAGTTTTTGGATCAGCCCCAGCATTTT. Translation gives CASSSRQFLDQPQHF.

The CDR3 DNA reads TGTGCCAGCAGTCCGGGACTAGCGGGATGGGCTTACAATGAGCAGTTCTTC. Its protein is CASSPGLAGWAYNEQFF. This chain joins TRBV27 and TRBJ2-1; 13 nucleotides align to TRBD2. CDR3 length equals 17 residues. In germline, CDR1 is MNHEY, CDR2 SMNVEV (reference sequence). V shed 5 bases and J 4 bases; nucleotides not matched to a gene: 8.

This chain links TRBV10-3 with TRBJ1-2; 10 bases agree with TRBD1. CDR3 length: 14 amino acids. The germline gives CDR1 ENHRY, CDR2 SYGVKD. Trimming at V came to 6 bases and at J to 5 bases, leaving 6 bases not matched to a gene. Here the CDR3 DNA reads TGTGCCATCAGCCGGGACAGGGGACCTTATGGCTACACCTTC. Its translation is CAISRDRGPYGYTF.

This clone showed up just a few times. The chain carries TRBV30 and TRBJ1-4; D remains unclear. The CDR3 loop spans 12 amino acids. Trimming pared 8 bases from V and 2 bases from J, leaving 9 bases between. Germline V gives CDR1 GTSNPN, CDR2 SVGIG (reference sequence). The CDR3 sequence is CAHTVTNEKLFF. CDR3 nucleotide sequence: TGTGCCCACACTGTGACTAATGAAAAACTGTTTTTT.

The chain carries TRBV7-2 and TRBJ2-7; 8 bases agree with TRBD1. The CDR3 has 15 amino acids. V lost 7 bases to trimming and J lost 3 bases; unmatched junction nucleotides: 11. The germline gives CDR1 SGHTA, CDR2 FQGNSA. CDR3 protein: CASKRNRGQGYEQYF. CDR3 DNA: TGTGCCAGCAAACGTAATCGCGGACAGGGCTACGAGCAGTACTTC.

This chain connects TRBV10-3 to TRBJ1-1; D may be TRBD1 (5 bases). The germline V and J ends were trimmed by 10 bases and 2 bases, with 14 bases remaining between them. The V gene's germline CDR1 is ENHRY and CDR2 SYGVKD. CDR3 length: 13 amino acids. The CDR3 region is CATQPGINTEAFF. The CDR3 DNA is TGTGCCACCCAACCAGGGATCAACACTGAAGCTTTCTTT.

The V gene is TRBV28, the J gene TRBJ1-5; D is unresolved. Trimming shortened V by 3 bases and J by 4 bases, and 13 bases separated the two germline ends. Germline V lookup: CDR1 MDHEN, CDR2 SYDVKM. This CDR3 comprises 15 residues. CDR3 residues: CASSFRSSLNQPQHF. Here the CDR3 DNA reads TGTGCCAGCAGTTTTCGCTCCAGCTTAAATCAGCCCCAGCATTTT.

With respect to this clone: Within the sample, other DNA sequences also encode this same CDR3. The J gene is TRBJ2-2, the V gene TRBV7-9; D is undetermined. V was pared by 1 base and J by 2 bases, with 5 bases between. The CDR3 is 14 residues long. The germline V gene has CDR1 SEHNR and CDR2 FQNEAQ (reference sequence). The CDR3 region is CASSLGGNTGELFF. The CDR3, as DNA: TGTGCCAGCAGCTTAGGGGGTAACACCGGGGAGCTGTTTTTT.

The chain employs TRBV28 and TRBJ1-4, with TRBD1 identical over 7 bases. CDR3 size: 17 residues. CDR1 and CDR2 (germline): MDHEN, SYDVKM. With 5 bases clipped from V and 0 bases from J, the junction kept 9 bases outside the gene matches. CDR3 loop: CASSPAGTATTNEKLFF. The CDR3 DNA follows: TGTGCCAGCAGTCCAGCCGGGACAGCCACAACTAATGAAAAACTGTTTTTT.

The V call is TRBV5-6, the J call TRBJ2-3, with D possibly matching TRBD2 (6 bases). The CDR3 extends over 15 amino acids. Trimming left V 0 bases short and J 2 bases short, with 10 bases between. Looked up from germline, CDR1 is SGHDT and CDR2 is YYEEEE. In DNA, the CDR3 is TGTGCCAGCAGCTTGGTTTGGCGGGACACAGATACGCAGTATTTT. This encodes CASSLVWRDTDTQYF.

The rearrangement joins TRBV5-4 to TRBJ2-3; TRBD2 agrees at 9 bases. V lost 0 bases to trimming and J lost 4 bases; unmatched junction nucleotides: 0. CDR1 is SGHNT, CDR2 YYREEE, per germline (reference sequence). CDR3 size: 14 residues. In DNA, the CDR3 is TGTGCCAGCAGCTTGGTAGCGGGGGCAGATACGCAGTATTTT. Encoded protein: CASSLVAGADTQYF. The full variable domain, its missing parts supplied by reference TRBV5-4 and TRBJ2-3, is ETGVTQSPTHLIKTRGQQVTLRCSSQSGHNTVSWYQQALGQGPQFIFQYYREEENGRGNFPPRFSGLQFPNYSSELNVNALELDDSALYLCASSLVAGADTQYFGPGTRLTVL.

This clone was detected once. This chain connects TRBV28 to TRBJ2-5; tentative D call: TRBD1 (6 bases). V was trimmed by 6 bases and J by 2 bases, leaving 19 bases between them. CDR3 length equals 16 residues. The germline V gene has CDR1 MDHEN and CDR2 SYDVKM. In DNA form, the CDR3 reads TGTGCCAGCAGCCTTTCACGGGACATAGTACAAGAGACCCAGTACTTC. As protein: CASSLSRDIVQETQYF.

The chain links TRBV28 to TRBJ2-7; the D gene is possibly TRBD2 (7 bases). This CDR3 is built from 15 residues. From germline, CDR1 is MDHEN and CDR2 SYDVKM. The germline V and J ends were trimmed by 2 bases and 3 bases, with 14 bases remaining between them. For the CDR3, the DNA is TGTGCCAGCAGTTTAGGAGGGGGAGGGAGCTACGAGCAGTACTTC. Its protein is CASSLGGGGSYEQYF.

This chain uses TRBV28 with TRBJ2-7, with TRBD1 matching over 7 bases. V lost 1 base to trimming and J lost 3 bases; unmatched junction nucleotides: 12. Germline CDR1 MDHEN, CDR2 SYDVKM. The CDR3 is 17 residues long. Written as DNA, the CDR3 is TGTGCCAGCAGTTTATTCCCCCTAGACAGGGACCTCTACGAGCAGTACTTC. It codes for CASSLFPLDRDLYEQYF.

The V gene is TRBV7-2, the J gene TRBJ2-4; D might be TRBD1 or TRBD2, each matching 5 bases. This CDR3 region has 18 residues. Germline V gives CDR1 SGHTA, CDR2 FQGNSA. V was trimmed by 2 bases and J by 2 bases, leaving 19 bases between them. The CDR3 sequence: CASSLKGFSGSSKNIQYF. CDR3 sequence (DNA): TGTGCCAGCAGCTTAAAGGGGTTTTCGGGGTCCTCCAAAAACATTCAGTACTTC. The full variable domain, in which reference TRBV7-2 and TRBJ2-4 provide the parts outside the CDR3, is GAGVSQSPSNKVTEKGKDVELRCDPISGHTALYWYRQSLGQGLEFLIYFQGNSAPDKSGLPSDRFSAERTGGSVSTLTIQRTQQEDSAVYLCASSLKGFSGSSKNIQYFGAGTRLSVL.

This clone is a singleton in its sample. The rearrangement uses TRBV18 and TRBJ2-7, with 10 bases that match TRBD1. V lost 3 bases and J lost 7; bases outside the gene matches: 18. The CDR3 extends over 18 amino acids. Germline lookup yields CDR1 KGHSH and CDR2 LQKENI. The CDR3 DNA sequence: TGTGCCAGCTCACCGGGGGCCACACCGGGACAGGGGATAAATGAGCAGTACTTC. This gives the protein CASSPGATPGQGINEQYF.

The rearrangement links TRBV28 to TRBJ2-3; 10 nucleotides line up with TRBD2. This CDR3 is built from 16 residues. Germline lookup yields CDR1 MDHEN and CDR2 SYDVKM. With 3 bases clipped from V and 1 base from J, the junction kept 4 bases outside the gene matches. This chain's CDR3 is CASSFKLAGGTDTQYF. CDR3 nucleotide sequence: TGTGCCAGCAGTTTTAAGCTAGCGGGAGGCACAGATACGCAGTATTTT.

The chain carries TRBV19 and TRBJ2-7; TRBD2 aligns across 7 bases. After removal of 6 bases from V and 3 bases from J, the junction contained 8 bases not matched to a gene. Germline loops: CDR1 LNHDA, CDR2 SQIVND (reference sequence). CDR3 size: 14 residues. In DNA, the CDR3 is TGTGCCAGTAGCCAAGGGAGGGGCAGCTACGAGCAGTACTTC. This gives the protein CASSQGRGSYEQYF.

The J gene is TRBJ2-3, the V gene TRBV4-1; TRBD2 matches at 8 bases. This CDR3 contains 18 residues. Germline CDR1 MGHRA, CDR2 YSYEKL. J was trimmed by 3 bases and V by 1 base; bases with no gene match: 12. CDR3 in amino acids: CASSQVSGSGSMTDTQYF. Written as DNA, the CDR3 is TGCGCCAGCAGCCAAGTCTCGGGGAGCGGGAGTATGACAGATACGCAGTATTTT.

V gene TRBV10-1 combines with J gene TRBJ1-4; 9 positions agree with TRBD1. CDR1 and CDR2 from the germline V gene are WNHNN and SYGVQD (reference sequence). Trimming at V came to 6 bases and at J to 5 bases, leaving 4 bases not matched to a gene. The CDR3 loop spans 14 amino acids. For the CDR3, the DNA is TGCGCCAGCAGACTACAGGGGGCGAATGAAAAACTGTTTTTT. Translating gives CASRLQGANEKLFF.

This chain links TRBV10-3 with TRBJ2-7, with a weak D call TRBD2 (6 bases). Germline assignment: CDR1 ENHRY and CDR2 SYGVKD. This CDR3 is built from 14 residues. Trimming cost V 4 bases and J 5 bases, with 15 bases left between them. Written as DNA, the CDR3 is TGTGCCATCAGTGGCAGCCTGGAGGGCGACGAGCAGTACTTC. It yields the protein CAISGSLEGDEQYF.

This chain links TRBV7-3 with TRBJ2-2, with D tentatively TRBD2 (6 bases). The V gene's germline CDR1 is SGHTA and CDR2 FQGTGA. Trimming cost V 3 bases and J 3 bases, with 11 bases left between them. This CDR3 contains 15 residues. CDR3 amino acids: CASSLARRDTGELFF. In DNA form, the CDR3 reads TGTGCCAGCAGCTTGGCTCGGAGGGACACCGGGGAGCTGTTTTTT. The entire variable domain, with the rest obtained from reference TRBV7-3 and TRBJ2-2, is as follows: GAGVSQTPSNKVTEKGKYVELRCDPISGHTALYWYRQSLGQGPEFLIYFQGTGAADDSGLPNDRFFAVRPEGSVSTLKIQRTERGDSAVYLCASSLARRDTGELFFGEGSRLTVL.

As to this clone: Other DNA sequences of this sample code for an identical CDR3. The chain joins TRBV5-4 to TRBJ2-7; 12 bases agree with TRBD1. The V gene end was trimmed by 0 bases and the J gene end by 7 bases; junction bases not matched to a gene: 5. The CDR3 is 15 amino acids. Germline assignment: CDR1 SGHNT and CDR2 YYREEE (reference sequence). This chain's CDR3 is CASSLGGTGGYEQYF. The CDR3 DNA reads TGTGCCAGCAGCTTGGGCGGGACAGGGGGCTATGAGCAGTACTTC.

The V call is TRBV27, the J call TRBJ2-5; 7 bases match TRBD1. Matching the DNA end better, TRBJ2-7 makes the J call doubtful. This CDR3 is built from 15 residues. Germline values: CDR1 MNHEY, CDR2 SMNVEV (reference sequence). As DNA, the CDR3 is TGTGCCAGCAGTCGACGCCCGGGACAGAAATACGAGCAGTACTTC. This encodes CASSRRPGQKYEQYF.